This T cell receptor (beta chain) came from a study of blood T cell repertoires in COVID-19 (TCRdb year 2020). A note on the overall study: Collaborator samples came from the United States, Italy and Spain and covered acute and convalescent phases of COVID-19. The samples were drawn from two sources: the first 160 participants of the ongoing ImmuneRACE study, and fewer than 1,500 subjects contributed by 6 global collaborators. The material from the prospective study consisted of cDNA or gDNA derived from T cells, B-cell-depleted T cells, or PBMCs. Nearly every sample came with metadata listing a de-identified subject ID, COVID-19 status, age in years and sex. The repertoires were released in a freely available public database intended as a resource for research on the immune response to SARS-CoV-2. Where HLA class I and class II types were available, the types were taken from metadata supplied by the sample provider, not from assay-based typing. The dataset comprised deeply sampled blood TCRbeta repertoires from subjects exposed to, actively infected with, or recovered from COVID-19. Overall results and qualifications from the work: The amount of clinical and demographic metadata varied by source and participant and was provided uncurated.

The collaborating institutions used their own protocols to collect whole blood in K2EDTA tubes. Collaborator samples were shipped for TCRbeta analysis as frozen whole blood, isolated PBMCs, or DNA extracted from either sample type. Remarks on this clone: This receptor's antigen is unknown. Per-base quality was not reported, and no clone a single base away is much larger than it.

TCRbeta CDR3 regions were amplified from genomic DNA by means of the immunoSEQ Assay, a bias-controlled multiplex PCR. The published analysis was carried out like this. The number of nucleated cells in each sample was estimated by amplification of reference gene primers within the assay. To quantify the absolute abundance of each unique TCRbeta CDR3 rearrangement, sequence reads were collapsed and filtered. For each sample, productive Simpson clonality was calculated as the square root of Simpson's diversity index across productive rearrangements. TCRdb mirrors the immuneACCESS table, restricted to in-frame sequences. Some clones are absent from its copies; in checked studies, under half trace to an unresolved V gene, and the reason for the others is unknown. V and J calls and clone size follow that table, whereas D and trimming were derived from the DNA. This sample comprises 410,000 or so clones, 80% to 90% of them detected only once. The top ten clones comprise approximately 1.5% of the sample.

CDR3 length: 14 amino acids, cysteine to phenylalanine. The DNA shown is the 42-base CDR3, in frame from base 1. V is cut by 0 bases and J by 2 bases, and the space between the germline ends is 8 bases. CDR1 is given as SGHNT and CDR2 as YYREEE, both from the germline V gene (reference sequence). This TCR was recovered from a woman in her thirties with active or convalescent COVID-19. The chain is encoded by TRBV5-4 joined to TRBJ1-2; the D gene cannot be resolved reliably. Specimen: peripheral blood. The DNA reads TGTGCCAGCAGCTTGGTTGAACAGAACTATGGCTACACCTTC. It codes for CASSLVEQNYGYTF.